This is a list of T cell receptor beta chains from one sample in a study of blood T cell repertoires in COVID-19. Clones were read by immunoSEQ multiplex PCR, and TCRdb kept only the in-frame ones, dropping some. The table has about 160,000 clones, roughly 85% seen once. The sequenced sample was peripheral blood. The receptor set was obtained from a woman over 75 with active or convalescent COVID-19. CDR3s include the opening cysteine and the closing phenylalanine or tryptophan. The order of the fields is D gene, clone size, V gene, J gene, CDR3 protein, CDR3 DNA. A D gene is named only where the DNA matches it firmly. Size values are once, few and many counts, or a class for expanded clones, and some rows have none.

>NA|NA|TRBV5-4|TRBJ1-3
CASSFDGETIYF
TGTGCCAGCAGCTTTGACGGGGAGACCATATATTTT
>TRBD2|NA|TRBV10-1|TRBJ2-5
CASSAGGQETQYF
TGCGCCAGCAGTGCCGGGGGGCAAGAGACCCAGTACTTC
>TRBD2|NA|TRBV20-1|TRBJ2-1
CSASPGGEQFF
TGCAGTGCTAGCCCGGGGGGTGAGCAGTTCTTC
>NA|few|TRBV10-1|TRBJ2-2
CASRGDSTGELFF
TGCGCCAGCAGAGGGGATAGCACCGGGGAGCTGTTTTTT
>NA|NA|TRBV5-1|TRBJ1-6
CASSSDGSINSPLHF
TGCGCCAGCAGCTCCGACGGGTCTATAAATTCACCCCTCCACTTT
>NA|NA|TRBV2|TRBJ1-1
CASSGQRNTEAFF
TGTGCCAGCAGTGGACAGAGAAACACTGAAGCTTTCTTT
>TRBD2|few|TRBV18|TRBJ2-1
CASSPGSGGYNEQFF
TGTGCCAGCTCACCAGGTAGCGGGGGGTACAATGAGCAGTTCTTC
>TRBD1|NA|TRBV7-9|TRBJ2-7
CASSHGQGNYEQYF
TGTGCCAGCAGCCACGGACAGGGAAACTACGAGCAGTACTTC
>TRBD1|NA|TRBV25-1|TRBJ1-1
CASSEYTQGFTEAFF
TGTGCCAGCAGTGAATATACACAGGGGTTCACTGAAGCTTTCTTT
>NA|NA|TRBV10-2|TRBJ2-2
CASGPYTGELFF
TGCGCCAGCGGGCCTTACACCGGGGAGCTGTTTTTT
>TRBD1|NA|TRBV5-6|TRBJ1-5
CASSYSTGVNQPQHF
TGTGCCAGCAGCTACTCGACAGGGGTCAATCAGCCCCAGCATTTT
>TRBD1|few|TRBV27|TRBJ1-2
CASTVITGTGGGYYGYTF
TGTGCCAGCACCGTTATAACCGGGACAGGGGGCGGATACTATGGCTACACCTTC
>TRBD1|NA|TRBV19|TRBJ1-1
CASSLGTGRTEAFF
TGTGCCAGTAGCCTCGGGACAGGGAGAACTGAAGCTTTCTTT
>TRBD2|many|TRBV28|TRBJ2-7
CASRPPGLAEYEQYF
TGTGCCAGCAGACCTCCGGGACTAGCCGAATACGAGCAGTACTTC
>NA|once|TRBV7-2|TRBJ2-3
CASSSSSAADTQYF
TGTGCCAGCAGCTCTTCTAGCGCGGCAGATACGCAGTATTTT
>NA|NA|TRBV5-1|TRBJ2-1
CASSLVAVGFNEQFF
TGCGCCAGCAGCTTGGTAGCGGTAGGGTTCAATGAGCAGTTCTTC
>NA|NA|TRBV5-4|TRBJ1-1
CASSLGTAPRTEAFF
TGTGCCAGCAGCTTGGGGACAGCTCCCCGCACTGAAGCTTTCTTT
>NA|NA|TRBV5-4|TRBJ1-6
CASSSWGGENSPLHF
TGTGCCAGCAGTTCATGGGGAGGTGAGAATTCACCCCTCCACTTT
>TRBD2|NA|TRBV7-9|TRBJ2-3
CASSLASGGFTSTDTQYF
TGTGCCAGCAGCTTAGCAAGCGGGGGGTTCACTAGCACAGATACGCAGTATTTT
>TRBD1|NA|TRBV18|TRBJ2-5
CASSEQGAETQYF
TGTGCCAGCTCAGAACAGGGGGCAGAGACCCAGTACTTC
>NA|NA|TRBV7-9|TRBJ2-5
CASSSRTQKETQYF
TGTGCCAGCAGCTCACGGACACAGAAAGAGACCCAGTACTTC
>TRBD2|NA|TRBV6-1|TRBJ2-3
CASSEAAGADTQYF
TGTGCCAGCAGTGAAGCGGCGGGAGCAGATACGCAGTATTTT
>NA|NA|TRBV5-1|TRBJ2-1
CASTVATYNEQFF
TGCGCCAGCACGGTAGCGACCTACAATGAGCAGTTCTTC
>NA|NA|TRBV7-8|TRBJ1-5
CASSLVVDQPQHF
TGTGCCAGCAGCTTAGTGGTAGATCAGCCCCAGCATTTT
>TRBD1|NA|TRBV2|TRBJ1-2
CASSGGGTGLQRYGYTF
TGTGCCAGCAGTGGGGGCGGGACAGGCCTTCAGAGGTATGGCTACACCTTC
>TRBD1|NA|TRBV19|TRBJ2-7
CASSRPGTGSDEQYF
TGTGCCAGTAGTCGGCCTGGGACAGGTTCGGACGAGCAGTACTTC
>NA|NA|TRBV6-5|TRBJ1-1
CASAENTEAFF
TGTGCCAGCGCAGAGAACACTGAAGCTTTCTTT
>TRBD2|NA|TRBV5-1|TRBJ2-3
CASSLALAGDSTDTQYF
TGCGCCAGCAGCTTAGCCCTAGCGGGAGACAGCACAGATACGCAGTATTTT
>TRBD1|NA|TRBV5-1|TRBJ2-1
CASSFTGTEYNEQFF
TGCGCCAGCAGCTTCACCGGGACAGAATACAATGAGCAGTTCTTC
>TRBD1|once|TRBV5-1|TRBJ2-7
CASSLGDRVSYEQYF
TGCGCCAGCAGCTTGGGGGACAGGGTATCCTACGAGCAGTACTTC
>NA|once|TRBV9|TRBJ2-3
CASSADTDTQYF
TGTGCCAGCTCAGCGGACACAGATACGCAGTATTTT
>TRBD1|NA|TRBV19|TRBJ1-5
CASRRQGSPQHF
TGTGCCAGTAGGCGACAGGGGTCGCCCCAGCATTTT
>NA|NA|TRBV2|TRBJ2-5
CASSAEETQYF
TGTGCCAGCAGCGCAGAAGAGACCCAGTACTTC
>NA|NA|TRBV10-3|TRBJ1-1
CAITQDRMNTEAFF
TGTGCCATCACCCAGGACAGAATGAACACTGAAGCTTTCTTT
>NA|NA|TRBV5-1|TRBJ1-3
CASSEGSSGNTIYF
TGCGCCAGCAGCGAAGGGAGCTCTGGAAACACCATATATTTT
>NA|NA|TRBV28|TRBJ2-2
CASRTGPGELFF
TGTGCCAGCAGAACAGGGCCCGGGGAGCTGTTTTTT
>TRBD1|NA|TRBV11-2|TRBJ2-7
CASSLVGTGESHEQYF
TGTGCCAGCAGCTTAGTCGGGACAGGGGAATCCCACGAGCAGTACTTC
>TRBD1|NA|TRBV6-5|TRBJ2-5
CASSSWGTGGIETQYF
TGTGCCAGCAGTTCTTGGGGGACAGGGGGTATCGAGACCCAGTACTTC
>NA|many|TRBV10-2|TRBJ1-6
CASSEMVGGTGNSPLHF
TGCGCCAGCAGTGAGATGGTGGGGGGGACGGGCAATTCACCCCTCCACTTT
>NA|NA|TRBV3-1/TRBV3-2|TRBJ2-7
CASRRGASTYEQYF
TGTGCCAGCCGACGGGGGGCGTCGACCTACGAGCAGTACTTC
>TRBD2|NA|TRBV10-3|TRBJ2-1
CAISRQASGIYNEQFF
TGTGCCATCAGTCGGCAGGCTAGCGGGATTTACAATGAGCAGTTCTTC
>NA|NA|TRBV5-1|TRBJ2-5
CASSSRVNQETQYF
TGCGCCAGCAGCTCACGGGTCAACCAAGAGACCCAGTACTTC
>NA|NA|TRBV18|TRBJ2-1
CASSSDISSYNEQFF
TGTGCCAGCTCCTCCGACATTAGCTCCTACAATGAGCAGTTCTTC
>TRBD1|NA|TRBV6-5|TRBJ1-6
CASRRQGINSPLHF
TGTGCCAGCCGGCGACAGGGGATAAATTCACCCCTCCACTTT
>TRBD1|NA|TRBV2|TRBJ2-7
CASSELTTPISGTDYEQYF
TGTGCCAGCAGTGAACTAACCACGCCCATATCCGGGACAGACTACGAGCAGTACTTC
>NA|once|TRBV3-1/TRBV3-2|TRBJ1-3
CASSQLTGSGNTIYF
TGTGCCAGCAGCCAGCTTACAGGGAGTGGAAACACCATATATTTT
>TRBD1|NA|TRBV7-3|TRBJ1-1
CASSLSQGGLNTEAFF
TGTGCCAGCAGCTTATCACAGGGGGGCTTGAACACTGAAGCTTTCTTT
>NA|NA|TRBV29-1|TRBJ1-2
CSVTTGNYGYTF
TGCAGCGTTACTACAGGGAACTATGGCTACACCTTC
>NA|NA|TRBV5-1|TRBJ2-5
CASGEVNPKTQYF
TGCGCCAGCGGAGAGGTAAATCCCAAGACCCAGTACTTC
>NA|NA|TRBV28|TRBJ2-3
CASSQGSTDTQYF
TGTGCCAGTAGTCAGGGCTCCACAGATACGCAGTATTTT
>NA|NA|TRBV18|TRBJ1-2
CASSDRGSGYTF
TGTGCCAGCTCGGATCGGGGGTCAGGCTACACCTTC
>TRBD1|NA|TRBV12-3/TRBV12-4|TRBJ1-2
CASTQQGAYGYTF
TGTGCCAGCACACAACAGGGGGCGTATGGCTACACCTTC
>NA|few|TRBV19|TRBJ2-1
CASSISGEDEQFF
TGTGCCAGTAGTATCTCGGGAGAGGATGAGCAGTTCTTC
>TRBD2|NA|TRBV2|TRBJ2-3
CASIWGGITDTQYF
TGTGCCAGCATCTGGGGGGGGATCACAGATACGCAGTATTTT
>NA|NA|TRBV28|TRBJ1-6
CATYRDPNSPLHF
TGTGCCACCTACAGGGATCCCAATTCACCCCTCCACTTT